Below are 2 T cell receptor beta chains sequenced from a single sample in a study of blood T cell repertoires in COVID-19. Assay used: immunoSEQ multiplex PCR; TCRdb lists only in-frame clones, some missing. The table includes around 360,000 clones, more than 75% detected once. Sequenced input: peripheral blood. All receptors come from a woman in her 30s with COVID-19, enrolled during active disease.

The chain joins TRBV19 to TRBJ2-2, with a weak D call TRBD1 (6 bases). The germline V gene encodes CDR1 LNHDA and CDR2 SQIVND (reference sequence). The V gene lost 7 bases and the J gene lost 0 bases, with 9 bases spanning the gap. This CDR3 region has 14 residues. CDR3: CASNRDTNTGELFF. CDR3 nucleotide sequence: TGTGCCAGTAACCGGGACACGAACACCGGGGAGCTGTTTTTT.

This clone was found a few times. The chain combines TRBV18 with TRBJ2-5, with 10 bases fitting TRBD1. This CDR3 has 16 residues. Germline V gene data show CDR1 as KGHSH and CDR2 as LQKENI. Trimming removed 1 base from V and 5 bases from J; junction bases left unmatched: 7. The DNA of the CDR3 is TGTGCCAGCTCACCACGGCAGGGACAGGGGTTGGAGACCCAGTACTTC. Protein: CASSPRQGQGLETQYF.